The 15 T cell receptor beta chains given below trace back to one sample, sequenced in a study of Ad26.COV2.S vaccination and SARS-CoV-2 variants. The table came from immunoSEQ multiplex PCR; TCRdb's copy has only in-frame clones and leaves some out. The data contain about 420,000 clones, 88% of them singletons. This sample's treatment: approximately 18 received Ad26.COV2.S at low or high dose, single or two shots; 5 received placebo; per-sample allocation not given. Specimen acquisition occurred on day 63 following the initial vaccine or placebo injection. The sequencing used peripheral blood, collected in a trial of Ad26.COV2.S vaccine versus placebo. These receptors all stem from a person aged 18 to 59 who received the Ad26.COV2.S COVID-19 vaccine or a placebo.

The chain combines TRBV5-1 with TRBJ2-7; D is undetermined. This CDR3 contains 12 residues. Germline CDR1 and CDR2: SGHRS and YFSETQ. V lost 2 bases, J lost 0 bases, and 3 bases lay in between. The CDR3 reads CASSLSSYEQYF. The CDR3 bases are TGCGCCAGCAGCTTAAGCTCCTACGAGCAGTACTTC.

The gene calls are TRBV24-1 and TRBJ2-5; the D is unclear. This CDR3 comprises 14 residues. Looked up from germline, CDR1 is KGHDR and CDR2 is SFDVKD. With 1 base removed from V and 5 bases from J, the gap between germline ends came to 10 bases. CDR3 amino acids: CATSDLSLGETQYF. The CDR3 DNA is TGTGCCACCAGTGATTTAAGTTTAGGGGAGACCCAGTACTTC.

This sequence joins TRBV9 and TRBJ2-3; tentative D call: TRBD1 (7 bases). CDR3 length: 16 residues. The germline CDR1 and CDR2 sequences are SGDLS and YYNGEE. Between the trimmed V and J ends, which lost 4 bases and 4 bases, there was a span of 19 bases. The CDR3 DNA is TGTGCCAGCAGCCGGCCGTTGGAGGGGGCGTCAGATACGCAGTATTTT. This gives the protein CASSRPLEGASDTQYF.

The V call is TRBV7-2, the J call TRBJ1-2; D uncertain. The CDR3 is 13 residues long. Germline CDR1 reads SGHTA; CDR2 reads FQGNSA. Deletions cut 1 base from V and 5 bases from J, with 8 bases between. As DNA, the CDR3 is TGTGCCAGCAGCTTAGTGGTACCTTATGGCTACACCTTC. This translates into CASSLVVPYGYTF. The full variable domain, its missing parts supplied by reference TRBV7-2 and TRBJ1-2, is GAGVSQSPSNKVTEKGKDVELRCDPISGHTALYWYRQSLGQGLEFLIYFQGNSAPDKSGLPSDRFSAERTGGSVSTLTIQRTQQEDSAVYLCASSLVVPYGYTFGSGTRLTVV.

This chain uses TRBV13 with TRBJ2-5, with D possibly being TRBD1 or TRBD2 (6 bases each). The length of the CDR3 is 17 residues. Per germline, CDR1 PRHDT and CDR2 FYEKMQ (reference sequence). Trimming took off 1 base at V and 0 bases at J, with 15 bases between the two ends. CDR3 DNA sequence: TGTGCCAGCAGCTTAGCACGGGGGCCCCCTTACCAAGAGACCCAGTACTTC. Residues: CASSLARGPPYQETQYF.

The CDR3 DNA reads as TGTGCCAGCAGCTATTCGGACACCTTTTCCTACGAGCAGTACTTC. Residues: CASSYSDTFSYEQYF. The J gene is TRBJ2-7, the V gene TRBV7-8; weak D call: TRBD1 (5 bases). The CDR3 contains 15 residues. Germline CDR1 is SGHVS and CDR2 is FQNEAQ. The germline V and J ends were trimmed by 4 bases and 1 base, with 14 bases remaining between them.

The CDR3 here is CSGGDSATNEKLFF. DNA of the CDR3: TGCAGCGGAGGGGATTCGGCAACTAATGAAAAACTGTTTTTT. This rearrangement joins TRBV29-1 to TRBJ1-4; maybe TRBD1 (5 bases). Germline V gene data show CDR1 as SQVTM and CDR2 as ANQGSEA. The CDR3 sequence is 14 residues long. The V end lost 7 bases, the J end lost 0 bases, and 12 bases lay between the germline ends.

V and J are TRBV12-3 or TRBV12-4 and TRBJ1-6; D is ambiguous. V lost 6 bases and J lost 9, with 12 bases in between. CDR3 length equals 13 residues. The CDR3 bases are TGTGCCAGCAGCTTGAAGGCCTCTTCACCCCTCCACTTT. Amino acid sequence: CASSLKASSPLHF.

A word on this clone: The sample carries other DNA sequences with the same CDR3. V and J are TRBV6-5 and TRBJ2-3, with D unresolved. Germline loops: CDR1 MNHEY, CDR2 SVGAGI. This CDR3 is 12 amino acids long. The V and J ends lost 6 bases and 0 bases respectively, with 4 bases between them. The CDR3 nucleotides read TGTGCCAGCAGCCGGAGCACAGATACGCAGTATTTT. Protein: CASSRSTDTQYF.

The V gene is TRBV19, the J gene TRBJ2-3; TRBD2 might be the D (5 bases). Trimming removed 9 bases at V and 0 bases at J, with 7 bases between. CDR1 and CDR2 (germline): LNHDA, SQIVND (reference sequence). CDR3 length equals 12 residues. The CDR3 here is CASGLSTDTQYF. CDR3 coding DNA: TGTGCCAGCGGACTTAGCACAGATACGCAGTATTTT. The whole variable domain, remainder taken from reference TRBV19 and TRBJ2-3, is DGGITQSPKYLFRKEGQNVTLSCEQNLNHDAMYWYRQDPGQGLRLIYYSQIVNDFQKGDIAEGYSVSREKKESFPLTVTSAQKNPTAFYLCASGLSTDTQYFGPGTRLTVL.

Details on this clone: The same CDR3 arises from other DNA sequences in this sample as well. This rearrangement joins TRBV12-3 or TRBV12-4 to TRBJ1-5; D unclear. V shed 5 bases and J shed 4 bases, with 9 bases lying between them. The CDR3 is made up of 13 amino acids. CDR3: CASSRTDNQPQHF. CDR3 in DNA: TGTGCCAGCAGTCGGACGGATAATCAGCCCCAGCATTTT.

The V and J genes are TRBV2 and TRBJ1-2; 10 bases map to TRBD1. The CDR3 length is 13 residues. Germline V gene sequence: CDR1 SNHLY, CDR2 FYNNEI. The trim removed 7 bases at V and 2 bases at J, leaving 1 base unmatched. The CDR3: CASTGQGNYGYTF. For the CDR3, the DNA is TGTGCCAGCACGGGACAGGGGAACTATGGCTACACCTTC.

V usage is TRBV9 and J usage is TRBJ2-1, with no clear D. Per the germline V gene, CDR1 is SGDLS and CDR2 is YYNGEE. This CDR3 spans 15 amino acids. Trimming left V 0 bases short and J 0 bases short, with 7 bases between. CDR3 nucleotides: TGTGCCAGCAGCGTAGGAGAAAGCTCCTACAATGAGCAGTTCTTC. Protein: CASSVGESSYNEQFF.

J is TRBJ2-5 and V is TRBV7-9; no clear D gene. CDR1 is SEHNR and CDR2 is FQNEAQ in the germline V gene (reference sequence). The CDR3 is made up of 13 amino acids. V was cut by 3 bases and J by 4 bases, with 9 bases left in between. CDR3 region: CASSFPPGETQYF. The CDR3 nucleotides read TGTGCCAGCAGCTTCCCGCCAGGAGAGACCCAGTACTTC. Drawing the rest from reference TRBV7-9 and TRBJ2-5, the complete variable domain is DTGVSQNPRHKITKRGQNVTFRCDPISEHNRLYWYRQTLGQGPEFLTYFQNEAQLEKSRLLSDRFSAERPKGSFSTLEIQRTEQGDSAMYLCASSFPPGETQYFGPGTRLLVL.

This CDR3 is CAISDRGSTDTQYF. The CDR3 nucleotides are TGTGCCATCTCGGACAGGGGTAGCACAGATACGCAGTATTTT. V is TRBV6-5 and J is TRBJ2-3; 9 bases align to TRBD1. V dropped 10 bases and J dropped 0; count of bases not matched to a gene: 5. In germline, CDR1 is MNHEY, CDR2 SVGAGI. The CDR3 length is 14 residues.